The rows below give T cell receptor beta chains drawn from one sample of a study of cytomegalovirus exposure and HLA in healthy donors. The data were produced by immunoSEQ multiplex PCR, yet TCRdb's version contains in-frame clones alone and is incomplete. The sample consists of about 110,000 clones, roughly 95% of them appearing once. Sequences were obtained from PBMCs. The receptor set was obtained from a woman under 30 in good health and CMV-seronegative. CDR3s leave out the opening cysteine and the closing phenylalanine or tryptophan.

TRBV28,TRBJ1-4,ASSPGVEEKLF
TRBV7-8,TRBJ2-7,ASSSGESGEQY
TRBV2,TRBJ2-1,ASRDYFSYNEQF
TRBV28,TRBJ1-3,ASSTQGWNTIY
TRBV7-7,TRBJ2-7,ASSSGSIYEQY
TRBV6-5,TRBJ1-1,ASSYSGSGPAF
TRBV5-1,TRBJ1-4,ASHSGQGQEKLF
TRBV7-9,TRBJ1-2,ASSDRVEYGYT
TRBV14,TRBJ2-1,ASSQDYLAGGVYNEQF
TRBV19,TRBJ2-7,ASRRDHRGTYEQY
TRBV2,TRBJ1-4,ASRGGAATNEKLF
TRBV6-6,TRBJ2-3,ASTSKWRGVPDTQY
TRBV30,TRBJ1-1,AWSDPTGVNTEAF
TRBV2,TRBJ2-7,ASSVLDSSEQY
TRBV27,TRBJ2-2,ASSYATGAGELF
TRBV25-1,TRBJ2-1,ASSVTSWNEQF
TRBV6-1,TRBJ1-6,ASILGRGPLH
TRBV2,TRBJ2-1,ASSATASNYNEQF
TRBV28,TRBJ2-7,ASRQLLGAYEQY
TRBV4-2,TRBJ2-7,ASSQDIPDRGAYEQY
TRBV12-1,TRBJ1-4,ASSFQDRATNEKLF
TRBV30,TRBJ1-6,AWSVQGLSPLH
TRBV15,TRBJ1-1,ATSRDEGMNTEAF
TRBV25-1,TRBJ2-1,ASSTLGLAGVEQF
TRBV10-3,TRBJ2-4,AISDLSVAKNIQY